A single TCR beta chain is shown here with its context. This clonotype has ten or more counts. Its antigen remains unidentified. The sample holds no much larger clone one base away, and base qualities are not on file. The source of the sample is a study of blood T cells in healthy people across ages (dated by TCRdb to about 2015). Notes on the research overall: Template switching captured roughly one uniquely barcoded TCR beta cDNA molecule per two T cells in model experiments. Donors were grouped into four age groups: young (average roughly 15 years), middle-aged (around 39), aged (roughly 62) and long-lived (about 82). The study measured age-related changes in TCR beta repertoire diversity using deep sequencing normalized with unique cDNA molecular identifiers. The study analyzed two additional independent replicas of 1 million unique cDNA reads from the same blood draw for two donors, one aged 18 to 30 and one aged 80 or older. To avoid experimental bias, donors of different ages were distributed randomly across sequencing lanes.

Libraries were constructed by 5' RACE. Sequencing relied on an Illumina HiSeq 2500. A second PCR of about 6 to 11 cycles was performed with a sample-barcoded 5' primer and a J-beta primer mix. A unique molecular identifier was introduced onto each TCR beta cDNA molecule by a template-switch 5' adaptor carrying 12 random nucleotides. Each sample yielded at least 2.5 million CDR3-containing paired-end reads. First-strand cDNA synthesis was performed from all RNA using the Mint cDNA synthesis kit, with priming by a TRBC-specific oligonucleotide. Following uracil-DNA glycosylase treatment, a first 18-cycle PCR with universal primers M1SS and BC2_uni_R was performed on all cDNA. As for how the authors treated the data: For normalization, 1 million high-quality reads were randomly selected from each sample, with every read carrying a distinct molecular identifier. Reads with shared molecular identifiers were discarded instead of being binned into consensus sequences. MiTCR, run with a Q25 quality threshold and the strictest error-elimination algorithm, handled CDR3 identification, clonotype clustering and error correction. Lower-bound total TCR beta diversity was estimated with a nonparametric unseen species model using Euler transformation. The raw public reads went through TCRdb reprocessing: fastp at Q25, MiXCR clone calling, in-frame beta chains kept. Entries are consolidated by CDR3 protein sequence, retaining the most common genes and DNA. The V and J calls and clone size come from TCRdb's table, not from the authors' own analysis. The sample table lists 1.5 million or so distinct CDR3 sequences, about 43% of them with a count of one. The ten largest clonotypes hold 7.9% of the sample.

The research as a whole found: Observed TCR beta diversity correlated strongly with the percentage of naive T cells measured by flow cytometry. Observed TCR beta diversity per million T cells fell roughly linearly with age, and a significant reduction was already apparent by age approximately 41. Conclusive comparison of naive and antigen-experienced compartments was prevented by the profiling of bulk unsorted PBMCs. Donor CMV infection status was unknown, potentially confounding age-related changes in expanded clonotypes. Compared with the aged group, the long-lived group had more naive CD4+ T cells, fewer expanded clones and increased TCR diversity, a pattern suggesting age selection. Estimates of total diversity based on one million sequenced T cells were considered lower bounds and underestimates.

Systemically healthy Caucasian individuals from Russia, some 38 in total and aged about 6 to 95 years, were included as donors. Ten milliliters of peripheral blood were drawn from each donor into EDTA-treated Vacutainer tubes. Ficoll-Paque density-gradient centrifugation was used to isolate PBMCs, with at least 7 million per sample. Total RNA, at least 6 micrograms per sample, was extracted from PBMCs with Trizol reagent. Naive CD45RAhigh/CD27high T cell percentages were measured by flow cytometry on a PBMC aliquot from every donor. The CDR3 runs 15 residues from the cysteine to the phenylalanine. The entry retains the CDR3 DNA only, 45 bases that are in frame from base 1. At the junction V is shortened by 4 bases and J by 9 bases, with 20 bases in between. The germline V gene (reference sequence) sets CDR1 to LGHDT and CDR2 to YNNKEL.

Sequencing used blood. The chain couples TRBV3-1 to TRBJ2-3, with TRBD2 perhaps the D gene, on 5 matching bases. This TCR was recovered from a woman aged 18 to 35 in good health. The CDR3 corresponds to CASSPTVGEMWTQYF. The DNA reads as follows: TGTGCCAGCAGCCCCACCGTGGGAGAGATGTGGACGCAGTATTTT.